This T cell receptor (beta chain) was recovered during a study of blood T cell repertoires in COVID-19. The table came from immunoSEQ multiplex PCR; TCRdb's copy has only in-frame clones and leaves some out. The table includes roughly 430,000 clones, approximately 85% detected once. Clinical history reported by participants formed the basis on which cohorts were assigned. The V gene lost 2 bases and the J gene lost 6 bases, with 10 bases spanning the gap. The germline CDR1 and CDR2 sequences are MGHDK and SYGVNS. The CDR3 sequence is 14 residues long. The sample comprised PBMCs or T cells enriched from blood (not recorded which). This rearrangement joins TRBV25-1 to TRBJ2-2; perhaps TRBD1 as D (6 bases). The clonotype comes from a woman aged 40 to 50 with acute COVID-19. The CDR3 nucleotides are TGTGCCAGCAGTGAAGCAGGGGACGCCGGGGAGCTGTTTTTT. Protein: CASSEAGDAGELFF.